A few counts support the clone carrying this T cell receptor beta chain. The CDR3 consists of 15 residues. Trimming took 4 bases from V and 4 from J; bases not matched to a gene: 10. CDR1 SGDLS and CDR2 YYNGEE come from the germline V gene. This sample is part of a study of T-cell reconstitution after alpha-beta-depleted transplantation in children. Preparing the TCRbeta library involved the use of unique molecular identifiers. In TCRdb, the PCR reads were re-called with MiXCR into one record per CDR3 protein. The table includes about 610,000 distinct CDR3 sequences, 10% to 13% detected once. The source material was PBMCs from the stem cell graft donor, sampled from the stem cell graft. This chain connects TRBV9 to TRBJ1-2; 7 nucleotides match TRBD1. The sequence derives from a human donor who donated a stem cell graft to a child with acute myeloid leukemia. The CDR3 DNA is TGTGCCAGCAGCCCCCGGGACAGTGGGACCTATGGCTACACCTTC. Amino acid sequence: CASSPRDSGTYGYTF.